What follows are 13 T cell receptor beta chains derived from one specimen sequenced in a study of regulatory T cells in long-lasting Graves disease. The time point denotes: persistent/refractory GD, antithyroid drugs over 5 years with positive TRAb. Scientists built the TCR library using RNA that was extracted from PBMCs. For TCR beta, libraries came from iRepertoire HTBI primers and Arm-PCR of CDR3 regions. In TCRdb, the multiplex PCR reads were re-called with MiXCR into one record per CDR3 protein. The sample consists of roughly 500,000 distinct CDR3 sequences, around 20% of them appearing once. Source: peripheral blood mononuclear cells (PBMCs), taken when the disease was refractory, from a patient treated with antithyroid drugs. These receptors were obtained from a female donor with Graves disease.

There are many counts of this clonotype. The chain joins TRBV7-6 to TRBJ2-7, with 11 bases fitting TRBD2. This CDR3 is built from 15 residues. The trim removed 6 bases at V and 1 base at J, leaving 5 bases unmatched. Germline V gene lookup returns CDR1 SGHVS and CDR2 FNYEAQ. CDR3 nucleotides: TGTGCCAGCAGTCCGGGACTAGCGGCATCCTACGAGCAGTACTTC. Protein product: CASSPGLAASYEQYF.

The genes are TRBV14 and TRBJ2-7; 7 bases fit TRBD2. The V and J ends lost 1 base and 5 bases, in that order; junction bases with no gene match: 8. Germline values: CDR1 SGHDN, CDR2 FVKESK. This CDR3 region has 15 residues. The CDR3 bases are TGTGCCAGCAGCCAAGGACCGGGGGGATCCGACGAGCAGTACTTC. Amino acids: CASSQGPGGSDEQYF.

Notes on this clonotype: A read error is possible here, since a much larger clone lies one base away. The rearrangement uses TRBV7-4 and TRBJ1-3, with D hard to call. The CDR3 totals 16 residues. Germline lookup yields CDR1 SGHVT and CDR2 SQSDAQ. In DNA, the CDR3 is TGTGCCAGCAGCTTAGTTTCCCCAGGTTCTGGAAACACCGTATATTTT. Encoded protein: CASSLVSPGSGNTVYF.

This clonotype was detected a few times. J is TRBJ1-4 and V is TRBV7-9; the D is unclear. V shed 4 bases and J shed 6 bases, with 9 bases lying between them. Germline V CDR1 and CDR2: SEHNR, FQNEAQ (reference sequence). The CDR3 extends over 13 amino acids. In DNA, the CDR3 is TGTGCCAGCAGCTCTGTCTCCGATGAAAAACTGTTTTTT. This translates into CASSSVSDEKLFF.

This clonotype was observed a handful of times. The CDR3 nucleotides read TGTGCCAGCAGCGTAGGGACAGACTTTGGCTACACCTTC. The encoded protein is CASSVGTDFGYTF. This chain connects TRBV9 to TRBJ1-2; D possibly corresponds to TRBD1 (6 bases). This CDR3 region has 13 residues. Per the germline V gene, CDR1 is SGDLS and CDR2 is YYNGEE. Trimming stripped 0 bases from V and 7 bases from J, with 10 bases between. The complete variable domain, with remaining parts taken from reference TRBV9 and TRBJ1-2, reads DSGVTQTPKHLITATGQRVTLRCSPRSGDLSVYWYQQSLDQGLQFLIQYYNGEERAKGNILERFSAQQFPDLHSELNLSSLELGDSALYFCASSVGTDFGYTFGSGTRLTVV.

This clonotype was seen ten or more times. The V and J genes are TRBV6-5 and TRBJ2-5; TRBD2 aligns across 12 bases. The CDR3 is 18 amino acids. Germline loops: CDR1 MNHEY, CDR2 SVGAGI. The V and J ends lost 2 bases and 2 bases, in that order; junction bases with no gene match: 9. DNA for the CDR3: TGTGCCAGCAGTTACCTTAGTCGGCTAGCGGGAGGGCAAGAGACCCAGTACTTC. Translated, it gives CASSYLSRLAGGQETQYF.

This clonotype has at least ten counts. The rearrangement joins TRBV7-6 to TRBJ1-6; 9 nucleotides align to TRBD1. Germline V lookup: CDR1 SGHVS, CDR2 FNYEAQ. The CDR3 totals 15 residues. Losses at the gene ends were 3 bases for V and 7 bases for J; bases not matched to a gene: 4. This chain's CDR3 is CASSLSGQGNSPLHF. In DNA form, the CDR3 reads TGTGCCAGCAGCTTGAGTGGACAGGGGAATTCACCCCTCCACTTT.

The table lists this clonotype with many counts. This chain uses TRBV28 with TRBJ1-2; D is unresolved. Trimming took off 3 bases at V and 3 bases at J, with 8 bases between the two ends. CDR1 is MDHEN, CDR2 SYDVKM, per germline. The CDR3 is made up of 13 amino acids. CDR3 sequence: CASSLYTYYGYTF. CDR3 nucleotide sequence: TGTGCCAGCAGTTTGTACACCTACTATGGCTACACCTTC.

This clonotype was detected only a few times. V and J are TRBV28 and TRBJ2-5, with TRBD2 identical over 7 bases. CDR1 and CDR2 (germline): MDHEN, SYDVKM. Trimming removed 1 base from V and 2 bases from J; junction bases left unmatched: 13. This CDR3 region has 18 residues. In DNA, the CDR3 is TGTGCCAGCAGTTTATCCCCCCCCCGCGGGAGAGGGCAAGAGACCCAGTACTTC. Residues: CASSLSPPRGRGQETQYF.

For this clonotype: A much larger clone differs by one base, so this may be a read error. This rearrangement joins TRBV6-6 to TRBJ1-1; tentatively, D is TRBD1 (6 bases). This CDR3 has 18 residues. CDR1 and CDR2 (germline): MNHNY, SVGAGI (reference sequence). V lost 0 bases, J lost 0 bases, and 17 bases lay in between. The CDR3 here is CASSYSGAGALMNTEAFF. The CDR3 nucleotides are TGTGCCAGCAGTTACTCGGGGGCAGGGGCGCTTATGAACACTGAAGCTTTCTTT.

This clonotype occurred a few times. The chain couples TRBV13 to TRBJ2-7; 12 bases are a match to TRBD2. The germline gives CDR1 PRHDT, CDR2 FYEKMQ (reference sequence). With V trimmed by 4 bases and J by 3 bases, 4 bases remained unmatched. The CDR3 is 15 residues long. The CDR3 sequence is CASSSTSGRSYEQYF. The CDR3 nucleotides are TGTGCCAGCAGCTCGACTAGCGGGAGAAGCTACGAGCAGTACTTC.

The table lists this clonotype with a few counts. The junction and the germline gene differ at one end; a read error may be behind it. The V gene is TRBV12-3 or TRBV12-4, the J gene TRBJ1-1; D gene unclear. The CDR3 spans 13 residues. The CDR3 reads CASSLGSWTGAFF. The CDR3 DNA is TGTGCCAGCAGTTTAGGAAGTTGGACTGGAGCTTTCTTT.

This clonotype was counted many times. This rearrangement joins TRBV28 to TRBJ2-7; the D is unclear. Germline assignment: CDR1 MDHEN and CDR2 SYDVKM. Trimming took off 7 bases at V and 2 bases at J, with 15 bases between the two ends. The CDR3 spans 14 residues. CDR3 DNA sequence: TGTGCCAGCAAGGTGAACCGGAATCCCTACGAGCAGTACTTC. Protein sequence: CASKVNRNPYEQYF.